This TCR beta chain derives from a study of T cell repertoires in cytomegalovirus infection. Study-wide background: TCR beta signatures that were public indicated CMV infection and matching HLA type.

Comment on this clonotype: Its target is unknown.

CDR3 length: 10 amino acids. In germline, CDR1 is SQVTM, CDR2 ANQGSEA. V lost 0 bases, J lost 8 bases, and 4 bases lay in between. Using its own MiXCR run on the reads, TCRdb lists one record per CDR3 protein. The table has 250,000 to 400,000 distinct CDR3 sequences, roughly 25% seen once; the top ten hold roughly 13%. The clonotype originates from a human donor in good health (CMV status not recorded). Some clones in this sample may be carry-over from other donors' samples. The chain carries TRBV29-1 and TRBJ1-2; D is unclear. The input for sequencing was cultured PBMCs, taken from culture after CMV antigen stimulation. In DNA, the CDR3 is TGCAGCGTTGAAGAGAAAGGCTACACCTTC. This gives the protein CSVEEKGYTF.